This TCR beta chain was recovered during a study of blood T cell repertoires in COVID-19. Study overall: Spain, Italy and the United States supplied samples that represented acute and convalescent COVID-19.

Method: immunoSEQ multiplex PCR; TCRdb's copy keeps in-frame clones and lacks some. The data contain roughly 60,000 clones, about four fifths of them singletons. The CDR3 spans 16 residues. Germline CDR1 and CDR2: SQVTM and ANQGSEA. V gave up 8 bases and J gave up 1 base; unmatched junction bases: 12. This sequence joins TRBV29-1 and TRBJ2-1; 9 bases align to TRBD2. Specimen: peripheral blood. This TCR derives from a human donor in a cohort sampled during active or convalescent COVID-19. Written as DNA, the CDR3 is TGCAGCTTTTGTATGTCTAGCGGGGCATCCTACAATGAGCAGTTCTTC. As protein: CSFCMSSGASYNEQFF.